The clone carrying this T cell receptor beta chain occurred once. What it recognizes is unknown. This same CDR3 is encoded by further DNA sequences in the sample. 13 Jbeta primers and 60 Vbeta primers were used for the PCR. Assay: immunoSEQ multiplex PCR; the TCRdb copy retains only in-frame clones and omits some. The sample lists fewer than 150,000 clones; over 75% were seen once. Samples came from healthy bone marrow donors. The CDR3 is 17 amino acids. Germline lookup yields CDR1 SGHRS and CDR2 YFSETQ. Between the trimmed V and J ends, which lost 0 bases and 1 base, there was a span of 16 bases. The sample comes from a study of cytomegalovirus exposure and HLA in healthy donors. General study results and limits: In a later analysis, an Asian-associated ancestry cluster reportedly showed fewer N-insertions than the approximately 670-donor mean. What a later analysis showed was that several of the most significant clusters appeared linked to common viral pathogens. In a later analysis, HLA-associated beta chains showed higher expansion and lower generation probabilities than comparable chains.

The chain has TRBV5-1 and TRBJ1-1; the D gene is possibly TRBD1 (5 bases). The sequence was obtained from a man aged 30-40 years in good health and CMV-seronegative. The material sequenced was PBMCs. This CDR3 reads CASSLVLSSGANTEAFF. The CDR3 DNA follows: TGCGCCAGCAGCTTGGTTCTCTCCAGCGGGGCGAACACTGAAGCTTTCTTT.